This entry lists 14 T cell receptor beta chains sequenced from one sample in a study of beta chain features in type 1 diabetes. Sequenced material consisted of expressed TCRB transcripts (all of the isolated RNA was reverse transcribed). Data came from immunoSEQ multiplex PCR; TCRdb stores just in-frame clones and leaves some out. The sample holds about 360,000 clones, around an eighth seen once. Sequenced: naive CD4+ T cells from blood. The source is a man in his late teens or twenties in good health.

The table lists this clone with a few counts. This chain uses TRBV6-1 with TRBJ2-7; 7 bases map to TRBD1. The CDR3 loop spans 12 amino acids. The germline V gene has CDR1 MNHNS and CDR2 SASEGT. After removal of 6 bases from V and 2 bases from J, the junction contained 1 base not matched to a gene. This chain's CDR3 is CASSGQAYEQYF. DNA of the CDR3: TGTGCCAGCAGCGGACAGGCCTACGAGCAGTACTTC.

V usage is TRBV9 and J usage is TRBJ2-1, with TRBD2 identical over 8 bases. The V gene end was trimmed by 4 bases and the J gene end by 5 bases; junction bases not matched to a gene: 20. Per germline, CDR1 SGDLS and CDR2 YYNGEE. The CDR3 totals 19 residues. In DNA, the CDR3 is TGTGCCAGCAGCCCCCGACGGTTGGCTTCTAGCGGGCTTAACAATGAGCAGTTCTTC. Translating it yields CASSPRRLASSGLNNEQFF.

This clone was seen once. This chain joins TRBV5-1 and TRBJ1-1; D perhaps matches TRBD1 (5 bases). The CDR3 has 14 residues. Trimming took off 0 bases at V and 5 bases at J, with 11 bases between the two ends. Looked up from germline, CDR1 is SGHRS and CDR2 is YFSETQ. The DNA of the CDR3 is TGCGCCAGCAGCTTGGGACAGTCCTCTACTGAAGCTTTCTTT. Protein: CASSLGQSSTEAFF. Full variable domain (rest looked up from reference TRBV5-1 and TRBJ1-1): KAGVTQTPRYLIKTRGQQVTLSCSPISGHRSVSWYQQTPGQGLQFLFEYFSETQRNKGNFPGRFSGRQFSNSRSEMNVSTLELGDSALYLCASSLGQSSTEAFFGQGTRLTVV.

This clone came up a few times. The gene calls are TRBV7-8 and TRBJ2-6; 7 nucleotides agree with TRBD2. Trimming took 4 bases from V and 4 from J; bases not matched to a gene: 10. The germline V gene encodes CDR1 SGHVS and CDR2 FQNEAQ. This CDR3 is built from 17 residues. The CDR3 sequence: CASSSAGAQGGANVLTF. Here the CDR3 DNA reads TGTGCCAGCAGCTCCGCGGGAGCGCAAGGCGGGGCCAACGTCCTGACTTTC.

The chain joins TRBV27 to TRBJ1-1; D gene uncertain. Trimming cost V 9 bases and J 0 bases, with 14 bases left between them. The CDR3 consists of 14 residues. The germline V gene encodes CDR1 MNHEY and CDR2 SMNVEV (reference sequence). The chain's CDR3 is CASTSQEMNTEAFF. As DNA, the CDR3 is TGTGCCAGTACCTCGCAGGAAATGAACACTGAAGCTTTCTTT.

The chain joins TRBV4-3 to TRBJ2-3, with 9 bases lining up with TRBD2. J was trimmed by 6 bases and V by 0 bases; bases with no gene match: 7. CDR1 is LGHNA, CDR2 YSLEER, per germline. The CDR3 loop spans 16 amino acids. The CDR3 DNA reads TGCGCCAGCAGCCAAGATTGGGCTAGCGGGACTGATACGCAGTATTTT. This encodes CASSQDWASGTDTQYF.

This clone has more than one count but fewer than ten. V usage is TRBV2 and J usage is TRBJ2-1, with 10 bases identical to TRBD1. This CDR3 region has 16 residues. The V segment lost 5 bases and the J segment 6 bases; nucleotides outside the gene matches: 10. Germline V gene sequence: CDR1 SNHLY, CDR2 FYNNEI. CDR3 loop: CASSWSRDRGFNEQFF. The CDR3 bases are TGTGCCAGCAGTTGGTCCCGGGACAGGGGCTTCAATGAGCAGTTCTTC.

This sequence joins TRBV30 and TRBJ1-1, with D possibly matching TRBD1 (5 bases). From germline, CDR1 is GTSNPN and CDR2 SVGIG (reference sequence). This CDR3 comprises 15 residues. V was pared by 4 bases and J by 4 bases, with 19 bases between. DNA for the CDR3: TGTGCCTGGAACCTCCTCCCCCAGGGCAGCACTGAAGCTTTCTTT. It is translated as CAWNLLPQGSTEAFF.

The chain carries TRBV5-1 and TRBJ2-1, with D tentatively TRBD2 (5 bases). Deletions cut 0 bases from V and 0 bases from J, with 16 bases between. This CDR3 contains 18 residues. Per germline, CDR1 SGHRS and CDR2 YFSETQ. CDR3 loop: CASSLGSMAGRSYNEQFF. In DNA form, the CDR3 reads TGCGCCAGCAGCTTGGGGTCTATGGCGGGCCGCTCCTACAATGAGCAGTTCTTC.

This chain uses TRBV4-2 with TRBJ2-7; the D gene is possibly TRBD1 (6 bases). Germline V gene sequence: CDR1 LGHNA, CDR2 YNFKEQ. Between the trimmed V and J ends, which lost 0 bases and 2 bases, there was a span of 11 bases. The CDR3 has 15 amino acids. The CDR3 here is CASSQDLTGTYEQYF. The DNA for the CDR3 is TGTGCCAGCAGCCAAGATTTAACAGGGACCTACGAGCAGTACTTC.

The J gene is TRBJ1-5, the V gene TRBV27, with a weak D call TRBD1 (5 bases). Germline CDR1 and CDR2: MNHEY and SMNVEV (reference sequence). CDR3 length: 15 amino acids. Trimming shortened V by 2 bases and J by 1 base, and 9 bases separated the two germline ends. CDR3 coding DNA: TGTGCCAGCAGTTTACAGGGCCCAAGCAATCAGCCCCAGCATTTT. Amino acids: CASSLQGPSNQPQHF.

This clone was seen more than once but under ten times. The chain has TRBV30 and TRBJ1-6; D not certain. The CDR3 totals 15 residues. The germline V and J ends were trimmed by 2 bases and 10 bases, with 18 bases remaining between them. The germline gives CDR1 GTSNPN, CDR2 SVGIG (reference sequence). For the CDR3, the DNA is TGTGCCTGGAGTATTGGGCCCCAAAGATACTCACCCCTCCACTTT. Its translation: CAWSIGPQRYSPLHF. Filled out from reference TRBV30 and TRBJ1-6, the complete variable domain reads SQTIHQWPATLVQPVGSPLSLECTVEGTSNPNLYWYRQAAGRGLQLLFYSVGIGQISSEVPQNLSASRPQDRQFILSSKKLLLSDSGFYLCAWSIGPQRYSPLHFGNGTRLTVT.

This chain uses TRBV10-3 with TRBJ2-2, with 7 positions matching TRBD1. The CDR3 runs 15 residues. The germline CDR1 and CDR2 sequences are ENHRY and SYGVKD. With 10 bases clipped from V and 2 bases from J, the junction kept 10 bases outside the gene matches. CDR3 amino acids: CASRFRDSNTGELFF. CDR3 nucleotide sequence: TGTGCCAGCAGATTCAGGGACAGCAACACCGGGGAGCTGTTTTTT.

This clone has just a few counts. V usage is TRBV5-5 and J usage is TRBJ2-5; no clear D gene. Germline V lookup: CDR1 SGHKS, CDR2 YYEKEE (reference sequence). This CDR3 has 13 amino acids. V lost 1 base and J lost 3, with 7 bases in between. The chain's CDR3 is CASSLWAEETQYF. The CDR3 DNA is TGTGCCAGCAGCTTGTGGGCAGAAGAGACCCAGTACTTC.